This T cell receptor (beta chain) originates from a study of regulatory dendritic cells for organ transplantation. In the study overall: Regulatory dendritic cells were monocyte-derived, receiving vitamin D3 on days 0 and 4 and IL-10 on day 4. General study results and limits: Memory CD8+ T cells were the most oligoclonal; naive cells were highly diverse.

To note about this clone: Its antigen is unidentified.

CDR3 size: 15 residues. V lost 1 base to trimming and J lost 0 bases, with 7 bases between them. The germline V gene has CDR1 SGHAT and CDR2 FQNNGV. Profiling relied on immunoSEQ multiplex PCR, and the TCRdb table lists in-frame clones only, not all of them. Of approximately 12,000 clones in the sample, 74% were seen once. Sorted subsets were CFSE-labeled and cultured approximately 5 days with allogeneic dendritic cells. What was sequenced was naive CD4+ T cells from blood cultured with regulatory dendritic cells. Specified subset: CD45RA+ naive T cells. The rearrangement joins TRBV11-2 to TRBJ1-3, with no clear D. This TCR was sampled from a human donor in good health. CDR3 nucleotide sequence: TGTGCCAGCAGCTTAGGACATAGCTCTGGAAACACCATATATTTT. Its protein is CASSLGHSSGNTIYF.